One sample yielded the 12 T cell receptor beta chains listed below, sequenced in a study of T cells in localized non-small cell lung cancer. TCRdb's table, derived via immunoSEQ multiplex PCR, lists solely in-frame clones and lacks some. This table has 55,000 to 80,000 clones, approximately 85% appearing once. Sequencing was performed on peripheral blood, taken before any cancer treatment. The receptors come from a female donor of 60 years or more with stage I lung adenocarcinoma.

Concerning this clone itself: The same CDR3 can be traced to other DNA sequences in this sample. CDR3 protein: CASSPGTPNNEQFF. The CDR3 DNA reads as TGCGCCAGCAGTCCCGGGACCCCTAACAATGAGCAGTTCTTC. The gene calls are TRBV5-1 and TRBJ2-1, with D perhaps given as TRBD1 or TRBD2 (5 bases each). Germline assignment: CDR1 SGHRS and CDR2 YFSETQ. The CDR3 length is 14 residues. V shed 5 bases and J shed 5 bases, with 14 bases lying between them.

V is TRBV19 and J is TRBJ2-3; TRBD2 aligns across 9 bases. J was trimmed by 3 bases and V by 8 bases; bases with no gene match: 12. The CDR3 has 16 amino acids. Germline CDR1 LNHDA, CDR2 SQIVND (reference sequence). The CDR3 spells CASRRLAATGTDTQYF. The CDR3 nucleotides are TGTGCCAGTCGCAGACTAGCGGCCACCGGTACAGATACGCAGTATTTT. Full variable domain (outside the CDR3, taken from reference TRBV19 and TRBJ2-3): DGGITQSPKYLFRKEGQNVTLSCEQNLNHDAMYWYRQDPGQGLRLIYYSQIVNDFQKGDIAEGYSVSREKKESFPLTVTSAQKNPTAFYLCASRRLAATGTDTQYFGPGTRLTVL.

The CDR3 loop is CASSPAWGDKETQYF. CDR3 nucleotide sequence: TGTGCCAGCAGCCCAGCGTGGGGGGATAAAGAGACCCAGTACTTC. The gene calls are TRBV7-8 and TRBJ2-5; maybe TRBD2 (6 bases). The CDR3 runs 15 residues. CDR1 SGHVS and CDR2 FQNEAQ come from the germline V gene. V was trimmed by 5 bases and J by 3 bases, leaving 16 bases between them.

V usage is TRBV5-6 and J usage is TRBJ1-5; D call uncertain. This CDR3 contains 16 residues. With 3 bases removed from V and 0 bases from J, the gap between germline ends came to 13 bases. The germline V gene encodes CDR1 SGHDT and CDR2 YYEEEE. The CDR3 DNA follows: TGTGCCAGCAGCTCCGGAGGGTCTTATAGCAATCAGCCCCAGCATTTT. Translation gives CASSSGGSYSNQPQHF.

The J gene is TRBJ1-6, the V gene TRBV28; D is perhaps TRBD1 (6 bases). Germline V lookup: CDR1 MDHEN, CDR2 SYDVKM. This CDR3 contains 15 residues. V gave up 7 bases and J gave up 7 bases, with 17 bases separating them. CDR3 sequence (DNA): TGTGCCAGCACCCAACCAGGGGCTGGGAATTCACCCCTCCACTTT. Encoded protein: CASTQPGAGNSPLHF.

The chain employs TRBV28 and TRBJ2-7; 7 nucleotides match TRBD1. V lost 5 bases and J lost 4; bases outside the gene matches: 17. Germline CDR1 and CDR2: MDHEN and SYDVKM. The CDR3 length is 17 residues. Written as DNA, the CDR3 is TGTGCCAGCAGTACCGTCGACCCCCGGGACAGAATTTACGAGCAGTACTTC. Residues: CASSTVDPRDRIYEQYF.

The chain carries TRBV19 and TRBJ2-7; TRBD1 agrees at 9 bases. V lost 5 bases, J lost 2 bases, and 7 bases stayed unmatched. Germline V gene lookup returns CDR1 LNHDA and CDR2 SQIVND (reference sequence). This CDR3 has 15 amino acids. The CDR3 loop is CASSLNRGPPYEQYF. CDR3 DNA: TGTGCCAGTAGTCTCAACAGGGGGCCTCCCTACGAGCAGTACTTC.

V gene TRBV6-5 combines with J gene TRBJ2-7; 8 bases match TRBD1. In germline, CDR1 is MNHEY, CDR2 SVGAGI. CDR3 length: 14 residues. The junction had 1 base not matched to a gene; V was cut back by 2 bases and J by 1 base. This CDR3 reads CASSYGDRSYEQYF. In DNA form, the CDR3 reads TGTGCCAGCAGTTACGGGGACAGGTCCTACGAGCAGTACTTC.

V usage is TRBV6-4 and J usage is TRBJ1-2; the D gene is possibly TRBD1 (6 bases). Trimming stripped 6 bases from V and 9 bases from J, with 17 bases between. Germline CDR1 and CDR2: MRHNA and SNTAGT. The CDR3 runs 13 residues. CDR3 region: CASRQTGTESYTF. The DNA for the CDR3 is TGTGCCAGCAGGCAAACAGGGACTGAGAGCTACACCTTC.

The chain uses TRBV11-2 and TRBJ2-1; the match to TRBD1 covers 7 bases. Germline CDR1 is SGHAT and CDR2 is FQNNGV. Germline trimming cut 5 bases from V and 3 bases from J; bases unmatched to any gene: 4. The CDR3 spans 14 residues. In nucleotides, the CDR3 is TGTGCCAGCAGCACAGGGGTCCACTACAATGAGCAGTTCTTC. Translated, it gives CASSTGVHYNEQFF.

This clone was counted ten times or more. This chain uses TRBV5-4 with TRBJ2-7, with a weak D call TRBD2 (5 bases). Trimming removed 0 bases from V and 0 bases from J, with 10 bases in between. The V gene's germline CDR1 is SGHNT and CDR2 YYREEE (reference sequence). The CDR3 contains 15 residues. CDR3 loop: CASSLGQDSSYEQYF. The CDR3 nucleotides read TGTGCCAGCAGCTTGGGGCAGGACTCCTCCTACGAGCAGTACTTC.

The V call is TRBV25-1, the J call TRBJ2-2; 8 bases line up with TRBD1. This CDR3 has 16 amino acids. V shed 3 bases and J 3 bases; nucleotides not matched to a gene: 6. CDR1 and CDR2 (germline): MGHDK, SYGVNS. The DNA of the CDR3 is TGTGCCAGCAGTGAGCTTGGACAGGGTCACACCGGGGAGCTGTTTTTT. Residues: CASSELGQGHTGELFF.